The 6 T cell receptor beta chains reported below all come from one sample, sequenced in a study of T cells after yellow fever vaccination. TCRdb reanalysed the 5' RACE reads using MiXCR and keeps one entry per CDR3 protein. The sample has just under 600,000 distinct CDR3 sequences, roughly 13% seen once. The starting material was PBMCs, obtained on the day of the yellow fever booster vaccination. These TCRs come from a man aged 25-40 years who received the YFV17D yellow fever vaccine.

CDR3 in amino acids: CASSRRDTLSYEQYF. DNA for the CDR3: TGTGCCAGCAGCCGAAGGGACACCCTCTCCTACGAGCAGTACTTC. The J gene is TRBJ2-7, the V gene TRBV6-5, with D tentatively TRBD1 (6 bases). V was pared by 6 bases and J by 0 bases, with 15 bases between. This CDR3 spans 15 amino acids. CDR1 is MNHEY and CDR2 is SVGAGI in the germline V gene.

This clonotype was seen a few times. The chain uses TRBV27 and TRBJ1-2, with 8 positions matching TRBD1. CDR1 and CDR2 (germline): MNHEY, SMNVEV (reference sequence). CDR3 length: 13 amino acids. The V gene end was trimmed by 3 bases and the J gene end by 7 bases; junction bases not matched to a gene: 4. CDR3 nucleotides: TGTGCCAGCAGTTTGGACAGGGCGGGTGGCTACACCTTC. Its protein is CASSLDRAGGYTF.

The V gene is TRBV5-1, the J gene TRBJ2-1; 10 bases agree with TRBD2. V dropped 6 bases and J dropped 3; count of bases not matched to a gene: 9. This CDR3 is built from 16 residues. The V gene's germline CDR1 is SGHRS and CDR2 YFSETQ. CDR3: CASTIGTSGNYNEQFF. CDR3 sequence (DNA): TGCGCCAGCACCATCGGAACTAGCGGGAACTACAATGAGCAGTTCTTC.

V usage is TRBV28 and J usage is TRBJ2-7; possibly TRBD1 for D (6 bases). This CDR3 contains 15 residues. V dropped 2 bases and J dropped 2 bases, with 13 bases sitting between them. Germline V lookup: CDR1 MDHEN, CDR2 SYDVKM. The CDR3 loop is CASSLPDSAAYEQYF. In DNA form, the CDR3 reads TGTGCCAGCAGTTTACCGGACAGCGCTGCCTACGAGCAGTACTTC.

This clonotype was seen a handful of times. This chain uses TRBV4-3 with TRBJ2-3; 9 bases map to TRBD2. This CDR3 contains 17 residues. From germline, CDR1 is LGHNA and CDR2 YSLEER. J lost 6 bases, V lost 1 base, and 11 bases had no gene match. CDR3 protein: CASSQGLAVSLADTQYF. For the CDR3, the DNA is TGCGCCAGCAGCCAAGGACTAGCGGTTTCCCTCGCGGATACGCAGTATTTT.

This rearrangement joins TRBV29-1 to TRBJ2-1; 11 bases match TRBD2. Germline values: CDR1 SQVTM, CDR2 ANQGSEA. The CDR3 length is 13 residues. With V trimmed by 7 bases and J by 6 bases, 5 bases remained unmatched. The CDR3 protein is CSAGGLAGNEQFF. The CDR3 nucleotides are TGCAGCGCTGGAGGACTAGCGGGCAATGAGCAGTTCTTC.